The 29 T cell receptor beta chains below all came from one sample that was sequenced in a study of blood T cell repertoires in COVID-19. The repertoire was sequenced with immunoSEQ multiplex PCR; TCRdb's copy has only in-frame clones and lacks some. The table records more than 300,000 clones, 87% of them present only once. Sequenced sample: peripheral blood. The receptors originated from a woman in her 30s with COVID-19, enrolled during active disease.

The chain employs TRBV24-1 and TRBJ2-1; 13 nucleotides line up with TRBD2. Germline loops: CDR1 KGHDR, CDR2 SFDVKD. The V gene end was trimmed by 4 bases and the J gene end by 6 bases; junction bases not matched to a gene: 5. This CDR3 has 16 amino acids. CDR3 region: CATSDPGLAGINEQFF. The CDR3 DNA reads TGTGCCACCAGTGACCCGGGACTAGCGGGGATCAATGAGCAGTTCTTC.

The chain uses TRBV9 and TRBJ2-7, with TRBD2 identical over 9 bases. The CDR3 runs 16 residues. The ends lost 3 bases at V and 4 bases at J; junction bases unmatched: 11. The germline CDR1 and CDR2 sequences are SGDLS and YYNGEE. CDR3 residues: CASSGRATSGPYEQYF. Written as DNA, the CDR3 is TGTGCCAGCAGCGGCCGCGCGACTAGCGGCCCTTACGAGCAGTACTTC.

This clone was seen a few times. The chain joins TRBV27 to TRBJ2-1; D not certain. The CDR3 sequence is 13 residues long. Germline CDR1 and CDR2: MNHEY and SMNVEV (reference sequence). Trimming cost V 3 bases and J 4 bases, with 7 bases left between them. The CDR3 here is CASSFRDYNEQFF. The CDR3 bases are TGTGCCAGCAGTTTTCGCGATTACAATGAGCAGTTCTTC.

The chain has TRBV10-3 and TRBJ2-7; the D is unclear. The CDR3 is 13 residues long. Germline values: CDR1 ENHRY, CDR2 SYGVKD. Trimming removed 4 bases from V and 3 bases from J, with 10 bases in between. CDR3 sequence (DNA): TGTGCCATCAGTGCTCGGCGGAACTACGAGCAGTACTTC. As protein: CAISARRNYEQYF.

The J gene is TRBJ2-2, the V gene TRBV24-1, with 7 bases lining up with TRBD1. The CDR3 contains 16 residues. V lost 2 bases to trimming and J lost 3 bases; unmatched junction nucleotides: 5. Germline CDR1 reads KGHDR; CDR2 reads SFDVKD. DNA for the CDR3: TGTGCCACCAGTGATTCAGGGACAGCTTACACCGGGGAGCTGTTTTTT. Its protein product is CATSDSGTAYTGELFF.

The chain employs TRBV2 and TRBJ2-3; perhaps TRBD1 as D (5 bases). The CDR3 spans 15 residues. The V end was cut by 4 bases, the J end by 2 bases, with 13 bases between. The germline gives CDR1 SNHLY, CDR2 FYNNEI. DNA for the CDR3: TGTGCCAGCAGTGGGTCAGGGCAGTCCACAGATACGCAGTATTTT. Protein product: CASSGSGQSTDTQYF.

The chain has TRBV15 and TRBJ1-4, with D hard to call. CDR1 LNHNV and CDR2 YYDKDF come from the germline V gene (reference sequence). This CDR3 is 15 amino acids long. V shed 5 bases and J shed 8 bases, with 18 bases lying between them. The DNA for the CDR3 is TGTGCCACCAGCGGATTGGAGGGAGTCAGAGAAAAACTGTTTTTT. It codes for CATSGLEGVREKLFF.

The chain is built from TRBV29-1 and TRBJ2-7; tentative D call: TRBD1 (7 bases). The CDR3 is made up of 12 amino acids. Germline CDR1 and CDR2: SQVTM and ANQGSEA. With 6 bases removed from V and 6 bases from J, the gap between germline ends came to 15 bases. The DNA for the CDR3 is TGCAGCGTAGGGGGGACAGTCTCCGAGCAGTACTTC. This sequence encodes CSVGGTVSEQYF.

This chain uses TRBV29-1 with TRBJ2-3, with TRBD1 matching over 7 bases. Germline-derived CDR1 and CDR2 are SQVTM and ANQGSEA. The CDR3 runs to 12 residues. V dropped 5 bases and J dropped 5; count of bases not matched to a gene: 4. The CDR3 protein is CSVRQGEDTQYF. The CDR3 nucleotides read TGCAGCGTTAGACAGGGTGAAGATACGCAGTATTTT.

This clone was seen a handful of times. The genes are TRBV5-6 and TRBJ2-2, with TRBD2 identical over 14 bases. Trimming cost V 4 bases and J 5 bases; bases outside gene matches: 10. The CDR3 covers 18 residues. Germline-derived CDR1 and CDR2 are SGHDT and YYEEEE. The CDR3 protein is CASSEGLAGVRITGELFF. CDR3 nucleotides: TGTGCCAGCAGCGAGGGACTAGCGGGAGTTCGTATAACCGGGGAGCTGTTTTTT.

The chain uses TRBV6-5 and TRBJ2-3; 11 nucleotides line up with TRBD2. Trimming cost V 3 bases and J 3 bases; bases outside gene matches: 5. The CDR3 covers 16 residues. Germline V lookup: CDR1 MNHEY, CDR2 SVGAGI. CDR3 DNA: TGTGCCAGCAGTTATTTTGCTAGCGGGAGGACAGATACGCAGTATTTT. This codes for CASSYFASGRTDTQYF.

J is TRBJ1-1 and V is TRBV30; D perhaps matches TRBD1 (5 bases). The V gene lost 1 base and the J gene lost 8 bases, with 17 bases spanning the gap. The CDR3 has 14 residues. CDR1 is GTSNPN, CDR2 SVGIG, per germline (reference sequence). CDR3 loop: CAWSGGQRGREAFF. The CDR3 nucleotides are TGTGCCTGGAGTGGCGGACAAAGGGGTAGAGAAGCTTTCTTT.

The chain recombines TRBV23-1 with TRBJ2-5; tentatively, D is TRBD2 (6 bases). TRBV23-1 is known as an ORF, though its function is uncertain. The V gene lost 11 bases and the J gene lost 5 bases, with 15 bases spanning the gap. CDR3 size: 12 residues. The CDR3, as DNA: TGCGCCCTCGGGGGTAGCTGCGAGACCCAGTACTTC. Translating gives CALGGSCETQYF.

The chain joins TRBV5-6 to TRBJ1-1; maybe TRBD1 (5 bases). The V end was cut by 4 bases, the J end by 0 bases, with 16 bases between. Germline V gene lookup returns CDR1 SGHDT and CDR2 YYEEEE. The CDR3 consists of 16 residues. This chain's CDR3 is CASSPRRGIMNTEAFF. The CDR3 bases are TGTGCCAGCAGCCCGCGTCGGGGGATAATGAACACTGAAGCTTTCTTT. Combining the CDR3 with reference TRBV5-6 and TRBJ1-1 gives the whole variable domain DAGVTQSPTHLIKTRGQQVTLRCSPKSGHDTVSWYQQALGQGPQFIFQYYEEEERQRGNFPDRFSGHQFPNYSSELNVNALLLGDSALYLCASSPRRGIMNTEAFFGQGTRLTVV.

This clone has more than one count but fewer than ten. This chain's CDR3 is CASSQGGRRADTQYF. CDR3 DNA sequence: TGTGCCAGCAGCCAAGGGGGACGGAGAGCAGATACGCAGTATTTT. The chain recombines TRBV11-2 with TRBJ2-3; D may be TRBD1 (6 bases). Trimming cost V 5 bases and J 4 bases, with 16 bases left between them. CDR3 size: 15 residues. Germline V gene lookup returns CDR1 SGHAT and CDR2 FQNNGV. The variable domain in full, completed from reference TRBV11-2 and TRBJ2-3, reads EAGVAQSPRYKIIEKRQSVAFWCNPISGHATLYWYQQILGQGPKLLIQFQNNGVVDDSQLPKDRFSAERLKGVDSTLKIQPAKLEDSAVYLCASSQGGRRADTQYFGPGTRLTVL.

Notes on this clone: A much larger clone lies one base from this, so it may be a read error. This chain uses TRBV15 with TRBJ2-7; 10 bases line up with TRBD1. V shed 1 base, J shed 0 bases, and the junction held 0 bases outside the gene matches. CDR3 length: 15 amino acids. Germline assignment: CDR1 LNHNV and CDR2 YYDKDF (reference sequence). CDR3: CATSRGTGGSYEQYF. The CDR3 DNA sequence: TGTGCCACCAGCAGAGGGACAGGGGGCTCCTACGAGCAGTACTTC.

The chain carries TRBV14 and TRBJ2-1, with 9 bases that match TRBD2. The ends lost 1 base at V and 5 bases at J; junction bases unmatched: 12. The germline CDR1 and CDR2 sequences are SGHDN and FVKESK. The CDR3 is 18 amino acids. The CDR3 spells CASSQGSSFVAGDNEQFF. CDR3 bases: TGTGCCAGCAGCCAAGGTTCATCGTTCGTAGCGGGAGACAATGAGCAGTTCTTC.

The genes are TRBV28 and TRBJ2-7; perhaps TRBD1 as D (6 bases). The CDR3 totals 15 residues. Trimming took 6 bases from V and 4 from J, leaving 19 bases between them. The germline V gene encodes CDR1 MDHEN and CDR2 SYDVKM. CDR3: CASRSLRGPVYEQYF. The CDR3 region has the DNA TGTGCCAGCAGATCACTCAGGGGACCCGTTTACGAGCAGTACTTC.

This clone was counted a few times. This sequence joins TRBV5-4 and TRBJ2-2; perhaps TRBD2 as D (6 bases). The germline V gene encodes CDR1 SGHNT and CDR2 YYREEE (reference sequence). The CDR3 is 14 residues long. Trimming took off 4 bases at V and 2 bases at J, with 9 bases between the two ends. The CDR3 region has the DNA TGTGCCAGCAGCACGGGACTTAACACCGGGGAGCTGTTTTTT. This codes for CASSTGLNTGELFF. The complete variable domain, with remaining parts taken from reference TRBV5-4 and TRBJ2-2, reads ETGVTQSPTHLIKTRGQQVTLRCSSQSGHNTVSWYQQALGQGPQFIFQYYREEENGRGNFPPRFSGLQFPNYSSELNVNALELDDSALYLCASSTGLNTGELFFGEGSRLTVL.

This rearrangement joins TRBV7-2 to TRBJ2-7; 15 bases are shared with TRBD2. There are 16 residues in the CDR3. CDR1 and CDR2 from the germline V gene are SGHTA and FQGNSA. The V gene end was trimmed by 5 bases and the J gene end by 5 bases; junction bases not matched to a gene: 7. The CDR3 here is CASSLGLAGGSDEQYF. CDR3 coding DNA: TGTGCCAGCAGCCTCGGACTAGCGGGAGGGAGCGACGAGCAGTACTTC.

The CDR3 sequence: CASSALAGASYEQYF. As DNA, the CDR3 is TGTGCCAGCAGCGCCCTAGCGGGAGCGTCCTACGAGCAGTACTTC. This chain connects TRBV28 to TRBJ2-7; TRBD2 matches at 10 bases. Trimming took 6 bases from V and 1 from J; bases not matched to a gene: 6. The CDR3 covers 15 residues. Germline CDR1 MDHEN, CDR2 SYDVKM.

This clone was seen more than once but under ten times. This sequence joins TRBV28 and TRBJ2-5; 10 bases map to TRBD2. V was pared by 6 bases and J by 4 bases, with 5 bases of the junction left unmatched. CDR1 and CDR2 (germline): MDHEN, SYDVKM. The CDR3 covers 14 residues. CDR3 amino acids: CASSILAGRETQYF. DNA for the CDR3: TGTGCCAGCAGCATACTAGCGGGGCGAGAGACCCAGTACTTC. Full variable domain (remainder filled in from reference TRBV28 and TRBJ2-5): DVKVTQSSRYLVKRTGEKVFLECVQDMDHENMFWYRQDPGLGLRLIYFSYDVKMKEKGDIPEGYSVSREKKERFSLILESASTNQTSMYLCASSILAGRETQYFGPGTRLLVL.

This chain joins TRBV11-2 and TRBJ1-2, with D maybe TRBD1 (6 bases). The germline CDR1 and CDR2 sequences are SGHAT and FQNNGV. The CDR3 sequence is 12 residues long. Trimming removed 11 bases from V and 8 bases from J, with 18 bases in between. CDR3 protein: CAVGAGVRGYTF. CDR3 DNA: TGTGCCGTCGGGGCAGGGGTGAGAGGCTACACCTTC.

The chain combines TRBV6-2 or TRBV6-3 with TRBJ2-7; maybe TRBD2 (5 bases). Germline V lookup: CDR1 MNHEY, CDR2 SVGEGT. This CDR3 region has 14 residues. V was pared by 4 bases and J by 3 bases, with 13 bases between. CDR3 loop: CASSLERGGYEQYF. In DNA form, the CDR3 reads TGTGCCAGCAGTTTAGAAAGAGGAGGCTACGAGCAGTACTTC.

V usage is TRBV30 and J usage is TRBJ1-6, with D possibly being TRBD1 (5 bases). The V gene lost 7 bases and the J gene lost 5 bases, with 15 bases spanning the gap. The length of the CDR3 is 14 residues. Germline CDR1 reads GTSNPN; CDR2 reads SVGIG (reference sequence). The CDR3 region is CASQGVVNNSPLHF. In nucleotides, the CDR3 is TGTGCCTCTCAAGGGGTTGTCAATAATTCACCCCTCCACTTT.

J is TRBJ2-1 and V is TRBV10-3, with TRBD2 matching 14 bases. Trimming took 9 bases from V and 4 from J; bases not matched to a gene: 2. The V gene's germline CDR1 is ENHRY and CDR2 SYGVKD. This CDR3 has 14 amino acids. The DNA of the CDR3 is TGTGCCATAGGGACTAGCGGGAGATACAATGAGCAGTTCTTC. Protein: CAIGTSGRYNEQFF.

The DNA of the CDR3 is TGCGCCAGCAGCTCCGGACTAGCGGTATACAATGAGCAGTTCTTC. Protein product: CASSSGLAVYNEQFF. This rearrangement joins TRBV5-1 to TRBJ2-1; 10 bases are shared with TRBD2. Germline values: CDR1 SGHRS, CDR2 YFSETQ. The CDR3 extends over 15 amino acids. V lost 3 bases and J lost 4; bases outside the gene matches: 4.

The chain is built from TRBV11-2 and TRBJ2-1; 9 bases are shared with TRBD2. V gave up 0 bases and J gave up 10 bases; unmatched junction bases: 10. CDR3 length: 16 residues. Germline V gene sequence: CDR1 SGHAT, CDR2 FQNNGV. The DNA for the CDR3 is TGTGCCAGCAGCTTAGAAGCGGGAGGCTCCCTTGGAGAGCAGTTCTTC. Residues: CASSLEAGGSLGEQFF.

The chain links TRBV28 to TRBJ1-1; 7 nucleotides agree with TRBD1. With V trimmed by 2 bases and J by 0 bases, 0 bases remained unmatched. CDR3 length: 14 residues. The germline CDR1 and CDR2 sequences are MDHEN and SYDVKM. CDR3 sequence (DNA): TGTGCCAGCAGTTTAGGACAGGTGAACACTGAAGCTTTCTTT. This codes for CASSLGQVNTEAFF.